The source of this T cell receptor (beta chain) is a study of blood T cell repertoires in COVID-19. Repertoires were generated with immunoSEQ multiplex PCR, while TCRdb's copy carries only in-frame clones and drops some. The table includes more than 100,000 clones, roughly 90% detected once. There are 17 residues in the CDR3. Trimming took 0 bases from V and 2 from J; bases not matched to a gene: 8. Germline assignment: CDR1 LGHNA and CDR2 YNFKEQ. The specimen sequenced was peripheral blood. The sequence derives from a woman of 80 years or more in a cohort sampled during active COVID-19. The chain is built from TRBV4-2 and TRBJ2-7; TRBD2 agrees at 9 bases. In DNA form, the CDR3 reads TGTGCCAGCAGCCAAGATAGGTTAGCGGGAGCCCCCTACGAGCAGTACTTC. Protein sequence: CASSQDRLAGAPYEQYF.